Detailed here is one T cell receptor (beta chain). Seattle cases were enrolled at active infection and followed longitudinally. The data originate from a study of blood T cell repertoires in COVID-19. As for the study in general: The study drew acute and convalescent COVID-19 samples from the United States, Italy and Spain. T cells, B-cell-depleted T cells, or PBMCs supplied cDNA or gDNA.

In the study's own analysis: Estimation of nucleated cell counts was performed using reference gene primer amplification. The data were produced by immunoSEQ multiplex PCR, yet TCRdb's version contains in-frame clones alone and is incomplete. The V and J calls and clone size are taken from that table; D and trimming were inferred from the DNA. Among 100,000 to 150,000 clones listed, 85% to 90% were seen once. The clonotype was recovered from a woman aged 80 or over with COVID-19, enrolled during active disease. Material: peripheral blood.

The CDR3 reads CASSAGTGADTQYF. The CDR3 DNA reads as TGTGCCAGTAGCGCCGGGACAGGGGCAGATACGCAGTATTTT. The V call is TRBV19, the J call TRBJ2-3, with TRBD1 identical over 10 bases. V was pared by 6 bases and J by 4 bases, with 4 bases of the junction left unmatched. Germline CDR1 LNHDA, CDR2 SQIVND (reference sequence). CDR3 size: 14 residues.